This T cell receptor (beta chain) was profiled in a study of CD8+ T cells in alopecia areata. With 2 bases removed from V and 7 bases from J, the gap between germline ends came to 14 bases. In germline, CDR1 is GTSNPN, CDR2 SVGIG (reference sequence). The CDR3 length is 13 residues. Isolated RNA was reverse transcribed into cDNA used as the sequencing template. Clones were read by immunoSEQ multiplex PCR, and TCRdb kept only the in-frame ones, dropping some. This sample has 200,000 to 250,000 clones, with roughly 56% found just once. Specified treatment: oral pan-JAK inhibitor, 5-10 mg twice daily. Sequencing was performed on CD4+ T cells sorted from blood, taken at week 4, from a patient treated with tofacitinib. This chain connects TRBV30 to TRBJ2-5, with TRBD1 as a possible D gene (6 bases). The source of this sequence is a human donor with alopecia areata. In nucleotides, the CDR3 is TGTGCCTGGAGTCCAAACAGGGAAGGGACCCAGTACTTC. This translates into CAWSPNREGTQYF.